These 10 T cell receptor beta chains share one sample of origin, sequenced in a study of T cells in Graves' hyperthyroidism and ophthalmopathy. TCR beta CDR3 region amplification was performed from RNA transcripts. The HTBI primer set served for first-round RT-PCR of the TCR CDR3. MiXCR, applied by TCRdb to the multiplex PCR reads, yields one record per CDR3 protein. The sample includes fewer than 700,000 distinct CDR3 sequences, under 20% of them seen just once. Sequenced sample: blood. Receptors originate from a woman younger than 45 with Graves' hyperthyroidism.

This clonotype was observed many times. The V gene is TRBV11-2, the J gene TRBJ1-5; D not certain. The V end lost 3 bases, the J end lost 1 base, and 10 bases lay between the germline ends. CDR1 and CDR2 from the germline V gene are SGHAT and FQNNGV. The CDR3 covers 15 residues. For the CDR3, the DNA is TGTGCCAGCAGCTTCGGCGGGAGGAGCAATCAGCCCCAGCATTTT. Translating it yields CASSFGGRSNQPQHF.

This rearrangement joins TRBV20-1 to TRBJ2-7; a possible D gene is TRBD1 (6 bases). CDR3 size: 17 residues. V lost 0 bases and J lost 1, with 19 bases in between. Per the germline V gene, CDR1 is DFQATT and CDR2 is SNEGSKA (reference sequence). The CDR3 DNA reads TGCAGTGCTAGAGATCTCTCCAAAGGGGGTAGGTCCTACGAGCAGTACTTC. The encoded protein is CSARDLSKGGRSYEQYF.

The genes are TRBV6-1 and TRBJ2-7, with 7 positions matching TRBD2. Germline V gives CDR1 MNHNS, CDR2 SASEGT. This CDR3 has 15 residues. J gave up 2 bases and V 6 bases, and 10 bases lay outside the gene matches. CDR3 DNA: TGTGCCAGCAGCCGCCTAGCGGAAGACACCTACGAGCAGTACTTC. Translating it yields CASSRLAEDTYEQYF.

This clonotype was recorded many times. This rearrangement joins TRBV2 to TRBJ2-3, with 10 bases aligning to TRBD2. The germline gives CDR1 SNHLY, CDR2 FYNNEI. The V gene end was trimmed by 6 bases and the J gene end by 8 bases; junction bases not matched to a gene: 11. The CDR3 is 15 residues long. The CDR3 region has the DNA TGTGCCAGCAGCCCCTCCAGCGGGAGGGCGAGTACGCAGTATTTT. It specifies CASSPSSGRASTQYF.

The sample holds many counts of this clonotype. CDR3: CASSSAGGPIDTQYF. The CDR3 DNA follows: TGTGCCAGCAGTTCAGCGGGAGGGCCGATAGATACGCAGTATTTT. V is TRBV7-2 and J is TRBJ2-3; 10 nucleotides match TRBD2. V lost 6 bases, J lost 5 bases, and 8 bases stayed unmatched. CDR3 size: 15 residues. Per germline, CDR1 SGHTA and CDR2 FQGNSA. Drawing the rest from reference TRBV7-2 and TRBJ2-3, the complete variable domain is GAGVSQSPSNKVTEKGKDVELRCDPISGHTALYWYRQSLGQGLEFLIYFQGNSAPDKSGLPSDRFSAERTGGSVSTLTIQRTQQEDSAVYLCASSSAGGPIDTQYFGPGTRLTVL.

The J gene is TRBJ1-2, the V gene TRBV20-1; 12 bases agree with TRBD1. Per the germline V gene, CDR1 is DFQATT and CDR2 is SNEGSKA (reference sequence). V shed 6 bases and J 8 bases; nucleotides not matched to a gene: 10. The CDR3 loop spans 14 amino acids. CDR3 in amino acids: CSAIPGQGARGYTF. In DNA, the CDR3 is TGCAGTGCAATTCCGGGACAGGGGGCGCGAGGCTACACCTTC.

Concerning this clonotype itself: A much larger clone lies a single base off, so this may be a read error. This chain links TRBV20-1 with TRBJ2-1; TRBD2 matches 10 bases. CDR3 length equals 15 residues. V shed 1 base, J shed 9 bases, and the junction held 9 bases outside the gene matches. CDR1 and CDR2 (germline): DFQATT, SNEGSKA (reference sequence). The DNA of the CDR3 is TGCAGTGCTAGAGTATCTAGCGGGAGTGGGGGTGAGCAGTTCTTC. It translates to CSARVSSGSGGEQFF.

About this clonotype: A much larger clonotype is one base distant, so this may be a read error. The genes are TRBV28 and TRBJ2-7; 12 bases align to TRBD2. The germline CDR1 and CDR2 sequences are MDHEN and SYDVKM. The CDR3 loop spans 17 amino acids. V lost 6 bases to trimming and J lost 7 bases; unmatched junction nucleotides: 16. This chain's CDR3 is CASRMITSGRPYNEQYF. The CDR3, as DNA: TGTGCCAGCAGGATGATAACTAGCGGGAGGCCCTACAATGAGCAGTACTTC. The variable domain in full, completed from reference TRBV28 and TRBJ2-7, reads DVKVTQSSRYLVKRTGEKVFLECVQDMDHENMFWYRQDPGLGLRLIYFSYDVKMKEKGDIPEGYSVSREKKERFSLILESASTNQTSMYLCASRMITSGRPYNEQYFGPGTRLTVT.

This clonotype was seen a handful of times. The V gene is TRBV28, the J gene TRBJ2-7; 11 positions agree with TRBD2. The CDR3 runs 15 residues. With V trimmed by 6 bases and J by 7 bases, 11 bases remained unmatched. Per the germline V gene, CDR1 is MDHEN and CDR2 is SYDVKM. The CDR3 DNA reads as TGTGCCAGCAGGGGGGCACTAGCGGGAGAACGTGAGCAGTACTTC. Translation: CASRGALAGEREQYF. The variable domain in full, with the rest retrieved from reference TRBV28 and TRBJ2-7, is DVKVTQSSRYLVKRTGEKVFLECVQDMDHENMFWYRQDPGLGLRLIYFSYDVKMKEKGDIPEGYSVSREKKERFSLILESASTNQTSMYLCASRGALAGEREQYFGPGTRLTVT.

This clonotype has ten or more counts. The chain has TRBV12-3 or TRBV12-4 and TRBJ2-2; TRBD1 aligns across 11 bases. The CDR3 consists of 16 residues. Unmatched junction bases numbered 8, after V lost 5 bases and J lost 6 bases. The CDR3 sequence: CASSNTGQGVSGELFF. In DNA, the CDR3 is TGTGCCAGCAGTAACACGGGACAGGGGGTTTCCGGGGAGCTGTTTTTT.